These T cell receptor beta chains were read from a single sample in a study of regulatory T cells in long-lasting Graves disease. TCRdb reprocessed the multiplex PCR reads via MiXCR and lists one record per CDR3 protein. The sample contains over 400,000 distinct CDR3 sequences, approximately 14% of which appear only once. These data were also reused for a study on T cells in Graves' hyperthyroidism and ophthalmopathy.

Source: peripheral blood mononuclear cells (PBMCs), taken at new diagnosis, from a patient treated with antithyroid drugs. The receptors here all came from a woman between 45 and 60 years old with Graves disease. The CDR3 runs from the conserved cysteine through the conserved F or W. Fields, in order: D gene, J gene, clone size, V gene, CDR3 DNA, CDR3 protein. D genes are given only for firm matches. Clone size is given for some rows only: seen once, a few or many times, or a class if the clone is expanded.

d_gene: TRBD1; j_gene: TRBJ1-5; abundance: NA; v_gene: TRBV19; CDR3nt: TGTGCCAGTAGTACCCTATCGGGACAGGCTTTAGAGTGGCCCCAGCATTTT; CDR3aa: CASSTLSGQALEWPQHF
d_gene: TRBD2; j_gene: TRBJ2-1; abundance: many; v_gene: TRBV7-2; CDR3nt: TGTGCCAGCAGCTTGCGGGCGGGAGAGTGGAATGAGCAGTTCTTC; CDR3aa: CASSLRAGEWNEQFF
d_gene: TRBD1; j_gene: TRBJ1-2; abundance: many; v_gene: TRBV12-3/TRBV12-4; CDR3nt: TGTGCCAGCAGTTTAGCGGGACAGGCTAACTATGGCTACACCTTC; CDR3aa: CASSLAGQANYGYTF
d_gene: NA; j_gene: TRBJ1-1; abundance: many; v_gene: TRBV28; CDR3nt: TGTGCCAGCAGCCCACCCGCAGACAGGCCCCGCAGCCCCCGTGAAGCTTTCTTT; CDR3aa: CASSPPADRPRSPREAFF
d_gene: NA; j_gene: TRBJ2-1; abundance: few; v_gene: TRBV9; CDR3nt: TGTGCCAGCAGCGTAGAACAGGGTATCCTCAATGAGCAGTTCTTC; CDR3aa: CASSVEQGILNEQFF
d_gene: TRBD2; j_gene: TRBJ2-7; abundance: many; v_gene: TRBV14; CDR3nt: TGTGCCAGCAGCCAAGAACCGGGACTAGAGGGTGTGGGCGAGCAGTACTTC; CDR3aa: CASSQEPGLEGVGEQYF
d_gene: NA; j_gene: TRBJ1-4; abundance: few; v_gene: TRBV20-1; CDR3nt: TGCAGTGCTAGTCAGCAGGGTCGGGAAAAACTGTTTTTT; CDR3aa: CSASQQGREKLFF
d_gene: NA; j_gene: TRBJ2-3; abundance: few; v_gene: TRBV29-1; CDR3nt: TGCAGCGTTGAACAGGGGACTAGCACAGATACGCAGTATTTT; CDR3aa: CSVEQGTSTDTQYF
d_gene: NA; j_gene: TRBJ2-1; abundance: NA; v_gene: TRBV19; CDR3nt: TGTGCCAGTAGAACGGGACTCTACAATGAGCAGTTCTTC; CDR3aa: CASRTGLYNEQFF
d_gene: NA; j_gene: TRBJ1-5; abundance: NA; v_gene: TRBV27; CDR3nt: TGTGCCAGCAGTTTTGGGCCGTACTTAAATCAGCCCCAGCATTTT; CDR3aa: CASSFGPYLNQPQHF
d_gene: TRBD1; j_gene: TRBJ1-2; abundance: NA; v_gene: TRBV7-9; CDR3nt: TGTGCCAGCTCCGGGACAGAGTCTGGCTACACCTTC; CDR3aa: CASSGTESGYTF
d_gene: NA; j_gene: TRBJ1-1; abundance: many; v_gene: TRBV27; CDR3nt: TGTGCCAGCAGTGAAGGGACGGTGGGAACTGAAGCTTTCTTT; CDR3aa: CASSEGTVGTEAFF
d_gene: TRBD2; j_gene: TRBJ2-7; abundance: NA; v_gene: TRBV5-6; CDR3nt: TGTGCCAGCAGCTTAACGGGAGGGGAGCGGGGCTACGAGCAGTACTTC; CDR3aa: CASSLTGGERGYEQYF
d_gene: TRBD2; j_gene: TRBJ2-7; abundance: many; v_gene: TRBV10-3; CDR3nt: TGTGCCATCAGTCCCGGGCTAGCGGTAACCTACGAGCAGTACTTC; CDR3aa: CAISPGLAVTYEQYF
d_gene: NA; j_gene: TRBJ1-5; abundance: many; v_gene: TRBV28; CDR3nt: TGTGCCAGCCGAACGGGGGGAGCTAATCAGCCCCAGCATTTT; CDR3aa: CASRTGGANQPQHF
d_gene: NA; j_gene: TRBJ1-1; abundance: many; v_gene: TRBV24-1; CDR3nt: TGTGCCACCAGACGCAACGGGGAAACTGAAGCTTTCTTT; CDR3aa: CATRRNGETEAFF
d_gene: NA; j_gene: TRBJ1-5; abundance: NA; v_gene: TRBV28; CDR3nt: TGTGCCAGCAGTTCCCCCACAGGGAGCAATCAGCCCCAGCATTTT; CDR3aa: CASSSPTGSNQPQHF
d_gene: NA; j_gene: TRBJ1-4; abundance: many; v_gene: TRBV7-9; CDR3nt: TGTGCCAGCAGTTTAGCGGGGTCTAATGAAAAACTGTTTTTT; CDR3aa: CASSLAGSNEKLFF
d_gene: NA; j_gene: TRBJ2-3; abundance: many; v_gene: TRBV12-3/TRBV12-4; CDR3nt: TGTGCCAGCAGCCAACACAGGGGCGGGGCAGATACGCAGTATTTT; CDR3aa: CASSQHRGGADTQYF
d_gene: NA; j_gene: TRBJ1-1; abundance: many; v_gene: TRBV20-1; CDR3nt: TGCAGTGCTAGAGGCCCGGTGAACACTGAAGCTTTCTTT; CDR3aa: CSARGPVNTEAFF
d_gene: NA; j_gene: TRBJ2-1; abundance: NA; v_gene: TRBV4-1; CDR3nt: TGCGCCAGCAGCCAAGGGGGAGAGGTCTATGAGCAGTTCTTC; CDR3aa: CASSQGGEVYEQFF
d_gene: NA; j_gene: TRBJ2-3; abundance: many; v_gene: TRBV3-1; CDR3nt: TGTGCCAGCAGCCCCCGGAAGGGGGGCACAGATACGCAGTATTTT; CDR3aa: CASSPRKGGTDTQYF
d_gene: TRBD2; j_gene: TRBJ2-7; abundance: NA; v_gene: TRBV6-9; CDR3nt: TGTGCCAGCAGTTACGACCTAAGCGGGACCTCCTACGAGCAGTACTTC; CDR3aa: CASSYDLSGTSYEQYF
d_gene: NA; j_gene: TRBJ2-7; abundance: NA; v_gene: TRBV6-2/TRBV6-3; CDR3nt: TGTGCCAGCAGCTTCAAAGTCAGGGTGTCTTACGAGCAGTACTTC; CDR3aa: CASSFKVRVSYEQYF
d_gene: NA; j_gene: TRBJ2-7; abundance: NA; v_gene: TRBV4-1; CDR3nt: TGCGCCAGCAGCCAGGGGCGCGGAGACTACGAGCAGTACTTC; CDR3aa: CASSQGRGDYEQYF
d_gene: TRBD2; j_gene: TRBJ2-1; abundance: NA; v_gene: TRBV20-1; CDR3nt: TGCAGTGCTAGGCCCCTCCAGGGTAACCTAAGTTGGACTAGCGCCCGTGTGAATGAGCAGTTCTTC; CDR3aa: CSARPLQGNLSWTSARVNEQFF
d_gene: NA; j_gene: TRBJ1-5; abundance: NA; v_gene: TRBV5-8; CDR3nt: TGTGCCAGCAGCTTGGGAGCTCCAGCATATAGCAATCAGCCCCAGCATTTT; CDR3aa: CASSLGAPAYSNQPQHF
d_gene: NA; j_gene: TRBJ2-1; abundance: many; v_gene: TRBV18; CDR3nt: TGTGCCAGCTCACCCCTCGCCCGAGGTAATGAGCAGTTCTTC; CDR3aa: CASSPLARGNEQFF
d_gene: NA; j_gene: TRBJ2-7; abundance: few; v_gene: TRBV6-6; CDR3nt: TGTGCCAGCAGTTACTCGATTTCCCGACTCCGAACCTACGAGCAGTACTTC; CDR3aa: CASSYSISRLRTYEQYF
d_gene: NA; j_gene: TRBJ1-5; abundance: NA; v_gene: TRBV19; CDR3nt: TGTGCCAGTAGTATAAGGCCCCGGACAGACACGAGCAATCAGCCCCAGCATTTT; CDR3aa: CASSIRPRTDTSNQPQHF